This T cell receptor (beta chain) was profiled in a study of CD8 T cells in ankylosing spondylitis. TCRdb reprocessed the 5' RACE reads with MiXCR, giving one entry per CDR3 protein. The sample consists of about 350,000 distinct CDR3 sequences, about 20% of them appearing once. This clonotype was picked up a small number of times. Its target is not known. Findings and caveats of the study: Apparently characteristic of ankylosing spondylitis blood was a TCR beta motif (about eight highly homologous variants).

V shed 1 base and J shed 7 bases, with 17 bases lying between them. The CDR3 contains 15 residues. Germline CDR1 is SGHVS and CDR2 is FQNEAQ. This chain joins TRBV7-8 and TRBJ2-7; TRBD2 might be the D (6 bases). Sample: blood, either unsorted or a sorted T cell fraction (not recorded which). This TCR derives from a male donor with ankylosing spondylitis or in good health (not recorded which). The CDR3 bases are TGTGCCAGCAGCTTAGGAACAGTCCTAGCGCGGGAGCAGTACTTC. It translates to CASSLGTVLAREQYF.